These T cell receptor beta chains were read from a single sample in a study of response to subunit inactivated influenza vaccine. TCRdb redid the calling of the RT-PCR reads with MiXCR, one entry per CDR3 protein. The sample yields around 790,000 distinct CDR3 sequences, less than 25% seen once. The sample in question was PBMCs from blood, obtained about 5 days after vaccination. The receptors stem from a man aged 50-59 years who received an inactivated influenza vaccine. CDR3s include the opening cysteine and the closing phenylalanine or tryptophan. The D gene is left open where the match is weak. Clone size, where shown, is once, few, many, or a class for clones that have expanded.

V gene: TRBV5-1; D gene: -; J gene: TRBJ1-1; clone size: few; CDR3 protein: CASSAPGGFDTEAFF; CDR3 DNA: TGCGCCAGCAGCGCCCCAGGCGGGTTTGACACTGAAGCTTTCTTT
V gene: TRBV6-5; D gene: -; J gene: TRBJ1-1; clone size: few; CDR3 protein: CASSYSRSSVNTEAFF; CDR3 DNA: TGTGCCAGCAGTTACTCCCGGAGTTCGGTGAACACTGAAGCTTTCTTT
V gene: TRBV3-1; D gene: -; J gene: TRBJ2-2; clone size: few; CDR3 protein: CASSQWRGLNTGELFF; CDR3 DNA: TGTGCCAGCAGCCAATGGAGGGGCTTGAACACCGGGGAGCTGTTTTTT
V gene: TRBV7-6; D gene: TRBD2; J gene: TRBJ2-1; clone size: -; CDR3 protein: CASSQLAGGSYNEQFF; CDR3 DNA: TGTGCCAGCAGCCAACTAGCGGGAGGCTCCTACAATGAGCAGTTCTTC
V gene: TRBV7-8; D gene: -; J gene: TRBJ2-5; clone size: -; CDR3 protein: CASSWPGTQETQYF; CDR3 DNA: TGTGCCAGCAGCTGGCCCGGGACCCAAGAGACCCAGTACTTC
V gene: TRBV5-1; D gene: -; J gene: TRBJ1-1; clone size: -; CDR3 protein: CASSQTPTGHTEAFF; CDR3 DNA: TGCGCCAGCAGCCAGACGCCTACAGGGCACACTGAAGCTTTCTTT
V gene: TRBV7-9; D gene: TRBD1; J gene: TRBJ2-7; clone size: many; CDR3 protein: CASSLGQGHYEQYF; CDR3 DNA: TGTGCCAGCAGCCTGGGACAGGGGCATTACGAGCAGTACTTC
V gene: TRBV5-5; D gene: -; J gene: TRBJ1-6; clone size: few; CDR3 protein: CASSLGEARGSETLHF; CDR3 DNA: TGTGCCAGCAGCCTGGGGGAGGCAAGGGGATCGGAGACCCTCCACTTT
V gene: TRBV6-5; D gene: -; J gene: TRBJ2-1; clone size: many; CDR3 protein: CASKSGNEQFF; CDR3 DNA: TGTGCCAGCAAGTCCGGGAATGAGCAGTTCTTC
V gene: TRBV7-9; D gene: -; J gene: TRBJ1-4; clone size: -; CDR3 protein: CASSSRVLLNEKLFF; CDR3 DNA: TGTGCCAGCAGCTCCCGGGTCTTGTTAAATGAAAAACTGTTTTTT
V gene: TRBV7-2; D gene: TRBD2; J gene: TRBJ2-7; clone size: -; CDR3 protein: CASSLWGGSYEQYF; CDR3 DNA: TGTGCCAGCAGCTTATGGGGGGGCTCCTACGAGCAGTACTTC
V gene: TRBV10-3; D gene: TRBD2; J gene: TRBJ2-5; clone size: few; CDR3 protein: CAISDRLAGGRETQYF; CDR3 DNA: TGTGCCATCAGTGACCGGCTAGCGGGGGGTCGAGAGACCCAGTACTTC
V gene: TRBV24-1; D gene: -; J gene: TRBJ2-1; clone size: -; CDR3 protein: CATSDLRRGTYNEQFF; CDR3 DNA: TGTGCCACCAGTGATTTGCGTCGGGGGACCTACAATGAGCAGTTCTTC
V gene: TRBV5-5; D gene: TRBD2; J gene: TRBJ2-3; clone size: -; CDR3 protein: CASSLWPKRGGSTDTQYF; CDR3 DNA: TGTGCCAGCAGCTTGTGGCCTAAGCGGGGGGGCAGCACAGATACGCAGTATTTT
V gene: TRBV12-3/TRBV12-4; D gene: -; J gene: TRBJ2-7; clone size: few; CDR3 protein: CASTPNQGSEQYF; CDR3 DNA: TGTGCCAGCACCCCGAACCAGGGCTCCGAGCAGTACTTC
V gene: TRBV28; D gene: TRBD1; J gene: TRBJ1-2; clone size: -; CDR3 protein: CASADRGLGYTF; CDR3 DNA: TGTGCCAGCGCGGACAGGGGGCTAGGCTACACCTTC
V gene: TRBV11-2; D gene: TRBD2; J gene: TRBJ2-1; clone size: -; CDR3 protein: CASRVWGGAYNEQFF; CDR3 DNA: TGTGCCAGCAGGGTCTGGGGGGGGGCCTACAATGAGCAGTTCTTC
V gene: TRBV28; D gene: TRBD1; J gene: TRBJ2-3; clone size: few; CDR3 protein: CATSPTGGLDTQYF; CDR3 DNA: TGTGCCACCTCTCCCACAGGGGGCCTAGATACGCAGTATTTT
V gene: TRBV7-9; D gene: -; J gene: TRBJ2-5; clone size: few; CDR3 protein: CASSLTSGAGGETQYF; CDR3 DNA: TGTGCCAGCAGCTTAACGTCGGGGGCTGGCGGAGAGACCCAGTACTTC